This T cell receptor beta chain was profiled in a study of T-cell memory formation after mild COVID-19. The study, taken as a whole, reports: Memory cells collected pre-infection included some clones that later responded, suggesting cross-reactive memory joined.

Using constant-segment primers, 5'RACE produced TCR alpha and TCR beta cDNA libraries carrying sample barcodes and UMIs. TCRdb reprocessed the 5' RACE reads with MiXCR, giving one entry per CDR3 protein. Here the sample spans some 150,000 distinct CDR3 sequences, 15% to 20% being singletons. This CDR3 has 18 amino acids. CDR1 and CDR2 (germline): LGHNA, YSLEER. Trimming took off 3 bases at V and 0 bases at J, with 18 bases between the two ends. A note on this clonotype: No antigen is known for it.

The genes are TRBV4-3 and TRBJ1-3, with D possibly TRBD1 on 5 matching bases. The clonotype comes from an adult woman who had mild COVID-19 (a few samples of this study predate the infection). Cell type and time point are not known. Input material: PBMCs or a T cell subset sorted from them (not recorded which). The CDR3: CASSQGTPRVASGNTIYF. The CDR3 region has the DNA TGCGCCAGCAGCCAGGGGACTCCCCGGGTGGCCTCTGGAAACACCATATATTTT.